Each of the 24 T cell receptor beta chains below was sequenced from the same sample in a study of T cells expressing NK-cell markers. TCRdb derives one entry per CDR3 protein from the 5' RACE reads, leaving out DNA. The table lists about 550,000 distinct CDR3 sequences, with about 3.6% in the top ten. The sequencing input was blood T cells: a sorted CD56 or NKG2C T cell subset, CD4+ or CD8+ T cells, or bulk PBMC T cells (not recorded which). Receptors originate from a man aged 18 to 29 in good health.

This sequence joins TRBV3-1 and TRBJ1-1; checking the TCRdb D call of TRBD1 is not possible without DNA. CDR1 and CDR2 from the germline V gene are LGHDT and YNNKEL (reference sequence). The CDR3 consists of 18 residues. CDR3 protein: CASSHQTGRYDLNTEAFF.

The rearrangement uses TRBV12-3 or TRBV12-4 and TRBJ2-7; TCRdb lists TRBD1, though no DNA is available to test this call. CDR3 length: 14 residues. The CDR3 here is CASSLAGLRGEQYF.

This chain links TRBV20-1 with TRBJ1-1; with no DNA, the TCRdb D assignment of TRBD1 cannot be verified. The V gene's germline CDR1 is DFQATT and CDR2 SNEGSKA (reference sequence). The CDR3 is 16 amino acids. CDR3 sequence: CSATDRQGAVDTEAFF.

V is TRBV4-3 and J is TRBJ2-1; TCRdb gives TRBD1 as the D gene, but with no DNA this cannot be confirmed. The CDR3 is 20 amino acids. CDR1 is LGHNA and CDR2 is YSLEER in the germline V gene. The CDR3 protein is CASSQELASRGSRSYNEQFF.

This chain's CDR3 is CASSLDPRGDTEAFF. This rearrangement joins TRBV5-1 to TRBJ1-1; TCRdb's D gene call, TRBD1, goes unchecked for lack of DNA. The CDR3 consists of 15 residues. Looked up from germline, CDR1 is SGHRS and CDR2 is YFSETQ.

The V call is TRBV27, the J call TRBJ2-1; TCRdb calls TRBD2, which cannot be checked without DNA. Germline V gives CDR1 MNHEY, CDR2 SMNVEV (reference sequence). There are 16 residues in the CDR3. CDR3 sequence: CASSSSLARADNEQFF.

The CDR3 region is CASSSPAGGPRRDQYF. The chain combines TRBV12-3 or TRBV12-4 with TRBJ2-5; TCRdb outputs TRBD1, but without DNA this stays unchecked. The CDR3 length is 16 residues.

The chain is built from TRBV20-1 and TRBJ2-5; the TRBD2 assignment by TCRdb is unverifiable without DNA. The germline CDR1 and CDR2 sequences are DFQATT and SNEGSKA (reference sequence). This CDR3 has 17 residues. CDR3 amino acids: CSARLLAGDRRQETQYF.

V and J are TRBV7-9 and TRBJ1-1. The germline V gene has CDR1 SEHNR and CDR2 FQNEAQ (reference sequence). The CDR3 is made up of 15 amino acids. The CDR3 is CASSETLGLNTEAFF.

The rearrangement links TRBV5-1 to TRBJ2-1. Germline loops: CDR1 SGHRS, CDR2 YFSETQ. The CDR3 length is 13 residues. CDR3 region: CASSLARPGEQFF.

CDR3 amino acids: CASTHRSNEQFF. This chain joins TRBV2 and TRBJ2-1. Germline V lookup: CDR1 SNHLY, CDR2 FYNNEI. CDR3 length: 12 residues.

The chain uses TRBV7-3 and TRBJ1-2; TCRdb reports TRBD1, a call that lacks DNA to check it against. The germline V gene has CDR1 SGHTA and CDR2 FQGTGA. This CDR3 region has 14 residues. CDR3 residues: CASSLTPGVEGYTF. The complete variable domain, with remaining parts taken from reference TRBV7-3 and TRBJ1-2, reads GAGVSQTPSNKVTEKGKYVELRCDPISGHTALYWYRQSLGQGPEFLIYFQGTGAADDSGLPNDRFFAVRPEGSVSTLKIQRTERGDSAVYLCASSLTPGVEGYTFGSGTRLTVV.

This chain uses TRBV27 with TRBJ1-2; TCRdb names TRBD1, which stays unverified in the absence of DNA. Germline loops: CDR1 MNHEY, CDR2 SMNVEV (reference sequence). CDR3 length: 15 residues. CDR3 in amino acids: CASRTTPTGGDGYTF.

This rearrangement joins TRBV13 to TRBJ2-6. The CDR3 is 16 residues long. Germline CDR1 is PRHDT and CDR2 is FYEKMQ (reference sequence). CDR3 sequence reads: CASSQVHTSGANVLTF.

V and J are TRBV20-1 and TRBJ2-7; TCRdb reports TRBD2, a call that lacks DNA to check it against. This CDR3 comprises 17 residues. Per the germline V gene, CDR1 is DFQATT and CDR2 is SNEGSKA (reference sequence). CDR3 in amino acids: CSARAGQVGLEPYEQYF.

Here the CDR3 reads CASSPIGGTGELFF. The chain uses TRBV27 and TRBJ2-2; TCRdb proposes TRBD1, but this gene call is untestable without DNA. This CDR3 comprises 14 residues. The germline CDR1 and CDR2 sequences are MNHEY and SMNVEV (reference sequence).

The rearrangement links TRBV29-1 to TRBJ2-3; TCRdb's D call of TRBD2 is untestable without DNA. There are 14 residues in the CDR3. The germline gives CDR1 SQVTM, CDR2 ANQGSEA. CDR3 in amino acids: CSASDGGMTDTQYF.

J is TRBJ2-1 and V is TRBV10-3. This CDR3 has 15 amino acids. Per the germline V gene, CDR1 is ENHRY and CDR2 is SYGVKD. CDR3 loop: CATKEGSGSYNEQFF.

The rearrangement links TRBV20-1 to TRBJ2-3. The germline V gene has CDR1 DFQATT and CDR2 SNEGSKA (reference sequence). This CDR3 contains 18 residues. CDR3 sequence: CSARGVNEWVGFTDTQYF.

The chain couples TRBV9 to TRBJ2-2; TCRdb selects TRBD1, and the lack of DNA leaves this call unchecked. Germline V gene data show CDR1 as SGDLS and CDR2 as YYNGEE. The CDR3 sequence is 17 residues long. CDR3 sequence: CASSVDQGFVRGGELFF.

The chain couples TRBV5-1 to TRBJ2-1. The CDR3 spans 11 residues. The germline CDR1 and CDR2 sequences are SGHRS and YFSETQ. This CDR3 reads CASSLETQQFF.

The J gene is TRBJ2-1, the V gene TRBV24-1. Germline loops: CDR1 KGHDR, CDR2 SFDVKD. The CDR3 has 15 residues. The CDR3 spells CATSDPGVRDNEQFF.

The rearrangement joins TRBV4-1 to TRBJ1-4; TCRdb's D call, TRBD1, is unchecked because there is no DNA. Germline assignment: CDR1 MGHRA and CDR2 YSYEKL. The CDR3 is 16 amino acids. The CDR3 is CASSPRQGRTSEKLFF.

The V gene is TRBV2, the J gene TRBJ1-1; TCRdb outputs TRBD1, but without DNA this stays unchecked. Germline-derived CDR1 and CDR2 are SNHLY and FYNNEI. This CDR3 region has 15 residues. CDR3 residues: CASSVDSYEETEAFF.